This T cell receptor (beta chain) was retrieved from a study of shared clonotypes between healthy human individuals. Overall study: Per donor, CD8 memory used one plate, CD8 naive used two, CD4 memory used three and CD4 naive used three.

Libraries were prepared by immunoSEQ multiplex PCR; TCRdb keeps only in-frame clonotypes and omits some of them. Of around 700,000 clones detected, less than 80% appear once; the ten largest clones hold approximately 2%. Overall study results and limits: Four donors held about 5.1% of naive CD4 clonotypes in common. Only blood was sampled, and tissue TCR repertoires likely differ from blood ones.

This clone was observed a few times. Its antigen is not identified. A CD45RA+ naive subset and a CD45RA-negative memory subset were split from CD4+ cells. V was clipped by 5 bases and J by 8 bases, with 21 bases between them. CDR3 size: 16 residues. The V gene's germline CDR1 is MDHEN and CDR2 SYDVKM. The chain carries TRBV28 and TRBJ1-4, with D tentatively TRBD1 (6 bases). The sequencing sample was made of memory CD4+ T cells sorted from blood. Subset specified: CD45RA-negative fraction. The TCR was taken from a woman in her thirties in good health. CDR3 coding DNA: TGTGCCAGCAGTCCACCAGGGACTGGGGGCCGGGAAAAACTGTTTTTT. This encodes CASSPPGTGGREKLFF.